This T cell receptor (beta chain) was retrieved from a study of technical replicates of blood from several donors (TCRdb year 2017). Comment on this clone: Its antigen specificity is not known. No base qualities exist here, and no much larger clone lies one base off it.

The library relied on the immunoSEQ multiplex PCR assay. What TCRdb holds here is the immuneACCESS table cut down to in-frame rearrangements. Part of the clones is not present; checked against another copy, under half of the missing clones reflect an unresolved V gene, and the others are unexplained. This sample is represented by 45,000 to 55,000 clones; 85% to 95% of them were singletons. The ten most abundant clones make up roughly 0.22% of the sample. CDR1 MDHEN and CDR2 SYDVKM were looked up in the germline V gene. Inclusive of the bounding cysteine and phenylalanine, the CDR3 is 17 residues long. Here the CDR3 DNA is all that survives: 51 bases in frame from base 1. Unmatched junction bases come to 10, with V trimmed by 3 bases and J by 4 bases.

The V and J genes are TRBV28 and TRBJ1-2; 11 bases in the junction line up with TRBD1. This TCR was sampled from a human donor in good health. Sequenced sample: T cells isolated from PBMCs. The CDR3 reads CASSFMGTGGNSYGYTF. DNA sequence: TGTGCCAGCAGTTTTATGGGGACAGGGGGGAATTCCTATGGCTACACCTTC.